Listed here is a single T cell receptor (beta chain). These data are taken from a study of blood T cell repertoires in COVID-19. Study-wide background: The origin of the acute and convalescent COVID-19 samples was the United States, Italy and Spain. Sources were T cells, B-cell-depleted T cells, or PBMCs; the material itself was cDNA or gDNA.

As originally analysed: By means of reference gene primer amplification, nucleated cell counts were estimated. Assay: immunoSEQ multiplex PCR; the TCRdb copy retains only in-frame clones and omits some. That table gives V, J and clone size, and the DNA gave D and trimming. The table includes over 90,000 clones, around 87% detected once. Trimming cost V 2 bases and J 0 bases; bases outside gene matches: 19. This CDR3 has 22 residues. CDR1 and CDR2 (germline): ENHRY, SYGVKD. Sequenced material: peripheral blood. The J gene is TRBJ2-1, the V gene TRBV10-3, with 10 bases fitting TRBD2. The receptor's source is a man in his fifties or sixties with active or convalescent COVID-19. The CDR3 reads CAISELTRTSGPSLHSYNEQFF. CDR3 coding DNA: TGTGCCATCAGTGAGCTTACTCGGACTAGCGGACCCTCCCTCCACTCCTACAATGAGCAGTTCTTC.